A selection of T cell receptor beta chains follows, all from one sample in a study of glioma-infiltrating T cells. TCRdb analysed the multiplex PCR reads with MiXCR anew, one entry per CDR3 protein. The table lists around 170,000 distinct CDR3 sequences, about 46% of them singletons. The specimen sequenced was glioma tissue, nonneoplastic brain tissue, or PBMCs (not recorded which). Every receptor here comes from a human donor with low-grade glioma or glioblastoma, undergoing nonglioma brain surgery, or in good health (not recorded which). The CDR3 runs from the conserved cysteine through the conserved F or W. Fields, in order: J gene, D gene, V gene, clone size, CDR3 protein, CDR3 DNA. A D gene is named only where the DNA matches it firmly. Clone size is stated in some rows and not others, as once, few, many or a class when expanded.

TRBJ2-2 . TRBV5-1 . CASSLVSGTGEMFF TGCGCCAGCAGCTTGGTTTCGGGAACCGGGGAGATGTTTTTT
TRBJ1-5 . TRBV6-2/TRBV6-3 . CARADSNQPKHF TGTGCCAGAGCCGACAGCAATCAGCCCAAGCATTTT
TRBJ2-1 TRBD2 TRBV19 . CASCPASGETYNEQFF TGTGCCAGTTGCCCGGCTAGCGGAGAGACCTACAATGAGCAGTTCTTC
TRBJ2-2 . TRBV5-4 . CASSRDMNTGELFF TGTGCCAGCAGCCGGGACATGAACACCGGGGAGCTGTTTTTT
TRBJ2-1 . TRBV28 many CASRPGGYDEQFF TGTGCCAGCAGGCCTGGTGGGTACGATGAGCAGTTCTTC
TRBJ2-3 . TRBV10-3 many CAIRGDSNTDTQYF TGTGCCATCAGGGGCGACTCCAACACAGATACGCAGTATTTT
TRBJ2-2 . TRBV28 many CASTPTRDTGELFF TGTGCCAGCACCCCAACCCGGGACACCGGGGAGCTGTTTTTT
TRBJ2-3 . TRBV18 few CASSPLPPTSTDTQYF TGTGCCAGCTCACCCCTGCCGCCTACTAGCACAGATACGCAGTATTTT
TRBJ1-3 . TRBV28 . CARSVPRDAIYF TGTGCCAGAAGTGTCCCCAGGGATGCCATATATTTT
TRBJ1-4 . TRBV12-3/TRBV12-4 . CPSSLAQSPGGEKLFF TGTCCCAGCAGTTTAGCGCAGTCCCCTGGGGGTGAAAAACTGTTTTTT
TRBJ2-3 . TRBV14 . CASSQDKWTHLSDTQYF TGTGCCAGCAGCCAAGATAAATGGACTCACCTCTCAGATACGCAGTATTTT
TRBJ1-2 . TRBV12-3/TRBV12-4 . CASSFIGLGLLYGYTF TGTGCCAGCAGTTTTATAGGTCTGGGGCTCCTATATGGCTACACCTTC
TRBJ2-1 . TRBV20-1 many CSARGLSGHNEQFF TGCAGTGCTAGAGGTCTAAGCGGCCACAATGAGCAGTTCTTC
TRBJ2-1 . TRBV20-1 many CSARDLQGYDNEQFF TGCAGTGCTAGAGATCTACAGGGTTACGACAATGAGCAGTTCTTC
TRBJ2-2 . TRBV6-2/TRBV6-3 . CASSVIDGTTNTGELFF TGTGCCAGCAGTGTTATAGACGGGACCACGAACACCGGGGAGCTGTTTTTT
TRBJ2-1 . TRBV2 . CASRGMRENEQFF TGTGCCAGCAGGGGGATGAGGGAAAATGAGCAGTTCTTC
TRBJ1-1 . TRBV6-2/TRBV6-3 . CASSQEPGRTEPFF TGTGCCAGCAGCCAAGAACCGGGACGGACTGAACCTTTCTTT
TRBJ2-1 . TRBV6-5 . CASSYSRYNEQFF TGTGCCAGCAGTTACTCAAGATACAATGAGCAGTTCTTC
TRBJ2-7 . TRBV14 . CSSSQGHAQSHEQYF TGTTCCAGCAGCCAAGGACACGCACAGTCCCACGAGCAGTACTTC
TRBJ2-7 TRBD2 TRBV5-4 few CASSLASGSAEQYF TGTGCCAGCAGCTTGGCTAGCGGGAGCGCCGAGCAGTACTTC
TRBJ1-6 . TRBV27 many CASSWQGNNSPLHF TGTGCCAGCAGCTGGCAGGGGAATAATTCACCCCTCCACTTT
TRBJ1-1 . TRBV11-2 few CASSLDLRYTEAFF TGTGCCAGCAGCTTAGATCTTAGGTACACTGAAGCTTTCTTT
TRBJ1-5 TRBD1 TRBV20-1 many CSAGTVGQPQHF TGCAGTGCGGGGACAGTAGGTCAGCCCCAGCATTTT
TRBJ2-3 TRBD2 TRBV5-1 many CASSLMGQAGGRTDTQYF TGCGCCAGCAGCTTGATGGGTCAAGCGGGGGGACGCACAGATACGCAGTATTTT
TRBJ2-1 . TRBV19 . CASRAPGDEQFF TGTGCCAGTAGGGCCCCAGGGGATGAGCAGTTCTTC
TRBJ2-7 TRBD1 TRBV2 . CASSGQGREQYF TGTGCCAGTTCTGGACAGGGAAGGGAGCAGTACTTC
TRBJ2-7 . TRBV7-2 many CASSLLGQVEQYF TGTGCCAGCAGCCTGTTGGGGCAGGTCGAGCAGTACTTC
TRBJ2-7 TRBD2 TRBV20-1 . CSASPLVTSGYEQYF TGCAGTGCTAGTCCCCTGGTGACTAGCGGATACGAGCAGTACTTC
TRBJ2-1 . TRBV28 . CASSLNRDPGPYEQLF TGTGCCAGCAGTTTAAACAGGGATCCGGGCCCCTATGAGCAGCTCTTC
TRBJ2-3 . TRBV20-1 many CSAIDRRAGDTQYF TGCAGTGCTATTGATCGACGCGCGGGAGATACGCAGTATTTT
TRBJ2-5 . TRBV29-1 once CSVRLLQETQYF TGCAGCGTCAGACTACTCCAAGAGACCCAGTACTTC
TRBJ1-3 . TRBV19 . CASSEGLTSGNTIYF TGTGCCAGTAGTGAAGGGCTCACCTCTGGAAACACCATATATTTT
TRBJ2-2 . TRBV10-3 few CAAKGTGTGELFF TGTGCCGCTAAGGGAACGGGTACCGGGGAGCTGTTTTTT